Included here is one TCR beta chain sequence, with context. What it binds is unknown. This CDR3 has 15 amino acids. The trim removed 6 bases at V and 10 bases at J, leaving 11 bases unmatched. From germline, CDR1 is ENHRY and CDR2 SYGVKD. This sample is drawn from a study of OX40 agonist ivuxolimab in advanced cancers. Looking at the study overall: Ivuxolimab, an antibody acting as an agonist of OX40 (CD134), was used to treat patients. Study observations and caveats: Patients who responded partially at 0.1-3.0 mg/kg showed clonal expansion ranking among the lowest. Relative to CD4+ cells, CD8+ T cells on average had more expanded clones.

This table comes from immunoSEQ multiplex PCR, and its TCRdb copy is limited to in-frame clones, with some not included. The data show about 94,000 clones, around 87% seen once. The chain recombines TRBV10-3 with TRBJ1-6, with TRBD1 identical over 8 bases. The sequencing used CD4+ or CD8+ T cells sorted from blood, collected in a trial of the OX40 agonist ivuxolimab. This clonotype was sampled from an adult with an advanced solid tumor such as melanoma, head and neck, liver or kidney cancer. The CDR3 spells CAIRLNAGGGSPLHF. CDR3 coding DNA: TGTGCCATCAGGCTCAATGCAGGGGGCGGATCACCCCTCCACTTT.